This TCR beta chain was profiled in a study of T cells after yellow fever vaccination. Whole-study context: Preparation of the low-cell-number fractions used SMART-Seq v4 Ultra Low Input.

In TCRdb, the 5' RACE reads were re-called with MiXCR into one record per CDR3 protein. The top ten hold roughly a sixth of the sample, which has approximately 510,000 distinct CDR3 sequences, 20% to 25% seen once. This CDR3 comprises 15 residues. The V end lost 5 bases, the J end lost 6 bases, and 20 bases lay between the germline ends. CDR1 is SGHTA and CDR2 is FQGNSA in the germline V gene. Study outcomes and limitations: Most clones from primary vaccination were detected again post-booster (about 95% CD4, 88% CD8). It was a weaker secondary response, yet one that peaked faster, at day 5 versus 15. Clonotypes appearing in both CD4 and CD8 compartments existed, and their share was small.

For this clonotype: What it recognizes is unknown.

The chain joins TRBV7-2 to TRBJ2-7; tentative D call: TRBD2 (6 bases). This receptor was obtained from a man aged 18 to 29 who received the YFV17D yellow fever vaccine. The sample consisted of PBMCs, taken less than 25 days after the first yellow fever vaccination. CDR3 DNA: TGTGCCAGCAGCACTAGGCAGGGCGGGGTCGGCGAGCAGTACTTC. This codes for CASSTRQGGVGEQYF.